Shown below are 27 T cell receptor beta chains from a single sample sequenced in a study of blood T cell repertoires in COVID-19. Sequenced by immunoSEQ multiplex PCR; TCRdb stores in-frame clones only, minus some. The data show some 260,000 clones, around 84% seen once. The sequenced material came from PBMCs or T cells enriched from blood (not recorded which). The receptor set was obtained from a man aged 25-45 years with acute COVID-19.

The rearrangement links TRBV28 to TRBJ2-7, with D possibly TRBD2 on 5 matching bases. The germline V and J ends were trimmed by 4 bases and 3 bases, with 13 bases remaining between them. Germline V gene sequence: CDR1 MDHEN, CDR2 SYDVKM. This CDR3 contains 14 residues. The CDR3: CASSSGGSDYEQYV. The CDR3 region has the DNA TGTGCCAGCAGTTCAGGCGGGTCCGACTACGAGCAGTACGTC.

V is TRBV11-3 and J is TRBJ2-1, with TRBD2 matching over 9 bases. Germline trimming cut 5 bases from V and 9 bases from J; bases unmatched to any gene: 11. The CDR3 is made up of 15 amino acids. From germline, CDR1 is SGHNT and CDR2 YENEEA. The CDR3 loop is CASSPNSGSMVEQFF. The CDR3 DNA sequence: TGTGCCAGCAGCCCCAATAGCGGGAGTATGGTTGAGCAGTTCTTC.

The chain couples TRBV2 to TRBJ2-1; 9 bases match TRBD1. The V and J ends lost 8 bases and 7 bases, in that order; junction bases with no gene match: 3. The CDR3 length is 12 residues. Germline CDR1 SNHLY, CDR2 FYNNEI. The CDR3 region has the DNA TGTGCCAGCGGGACAGGGAGGAATGAGCAGTTCTTC. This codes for CASGTGRNEQFF. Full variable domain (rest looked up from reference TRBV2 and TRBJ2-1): EPEVTQTPSHQVTQMGQEVILRCVPISNHLYFYWYRQILGQKVEFLVSFYNNEISEKSEIFDDQFSVERPDGSNFTLKIRSTKLEDSAMYFCASGTGRNEQFFGPGTRLTVL.

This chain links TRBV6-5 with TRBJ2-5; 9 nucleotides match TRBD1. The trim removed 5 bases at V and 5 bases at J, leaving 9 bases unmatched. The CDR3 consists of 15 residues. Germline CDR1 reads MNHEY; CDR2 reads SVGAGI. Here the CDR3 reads CASSNAGQGMETQYF. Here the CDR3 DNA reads TGTGCCAGCAGTAACGCGGGACAGGGTATGGAGACCCAGTACTTC.

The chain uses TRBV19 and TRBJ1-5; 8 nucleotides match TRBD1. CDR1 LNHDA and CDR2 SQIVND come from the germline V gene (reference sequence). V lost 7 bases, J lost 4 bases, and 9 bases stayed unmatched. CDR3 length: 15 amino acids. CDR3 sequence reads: CASIPGQGFNQPQHF. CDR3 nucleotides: TGTGCCAGTATCCCTGGACAGGGATTTAATCAGCCCCAGCATTTT.

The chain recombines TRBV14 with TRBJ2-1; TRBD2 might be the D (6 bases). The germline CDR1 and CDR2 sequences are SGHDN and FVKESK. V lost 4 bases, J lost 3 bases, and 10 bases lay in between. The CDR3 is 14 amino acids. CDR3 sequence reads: CASSRQGLYNEQFF. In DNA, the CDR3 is TGTGCCAGCAGCCGCCAGGGACTCTACAATGAGCAGTTCTTC.

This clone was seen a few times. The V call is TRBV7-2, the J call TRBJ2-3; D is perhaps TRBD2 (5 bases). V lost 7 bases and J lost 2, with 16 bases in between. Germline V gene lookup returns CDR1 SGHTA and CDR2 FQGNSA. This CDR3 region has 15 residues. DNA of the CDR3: TGTGCCAGCACCGGAAGGAGCGGACCCACAGATACGCAGTATTTT. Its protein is CASTGRSGPTDTQYF.

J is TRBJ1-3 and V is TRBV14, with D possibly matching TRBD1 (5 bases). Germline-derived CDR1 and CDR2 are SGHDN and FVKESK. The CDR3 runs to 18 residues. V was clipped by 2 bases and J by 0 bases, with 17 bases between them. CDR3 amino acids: CASSQYTRGTYSGNTIYF. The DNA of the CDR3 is TGTGCCAGCAGCCAATATACTCGGGGGACTTACTCTGGAAACACCATATATTTT.

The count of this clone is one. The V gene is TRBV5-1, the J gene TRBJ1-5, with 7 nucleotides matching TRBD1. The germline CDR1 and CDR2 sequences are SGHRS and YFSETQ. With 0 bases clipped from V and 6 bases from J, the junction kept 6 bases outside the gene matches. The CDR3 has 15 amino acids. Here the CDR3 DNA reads TGCGCCAGCAGCTTGGAGGGGGCGGAATCTCAGCCCCAGCATTTT. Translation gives CASSLEGAESQPQHF.

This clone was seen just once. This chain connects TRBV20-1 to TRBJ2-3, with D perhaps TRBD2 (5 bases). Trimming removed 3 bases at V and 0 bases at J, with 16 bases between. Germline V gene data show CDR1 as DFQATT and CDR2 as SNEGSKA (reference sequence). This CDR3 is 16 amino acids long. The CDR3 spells CSASSRGGSSTDTQYF. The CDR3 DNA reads TGCAGTGCTAGTAGCCGGGGTGGGAGTAGCACAGATACGCAGTATTTT.

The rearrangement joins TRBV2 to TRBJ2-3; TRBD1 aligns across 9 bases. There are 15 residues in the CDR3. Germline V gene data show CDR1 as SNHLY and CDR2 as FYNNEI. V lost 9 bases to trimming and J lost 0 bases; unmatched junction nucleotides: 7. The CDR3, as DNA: TGTGCCAGTAGCCGGGACAGGGTCAGCACAGATACGCAGTATTTT. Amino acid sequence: CASSRDRVSTDTQYF.

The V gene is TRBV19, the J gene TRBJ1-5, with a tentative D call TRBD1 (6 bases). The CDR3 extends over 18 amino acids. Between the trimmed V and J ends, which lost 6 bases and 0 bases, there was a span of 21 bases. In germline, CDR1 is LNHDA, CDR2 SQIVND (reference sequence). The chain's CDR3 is CASSLLGTLTYSNQPQHF. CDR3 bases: TGTGCCAGTAGCCTTCTTGGGACACTTACTTATAGCAATCAGCCCCAGCATTTT.

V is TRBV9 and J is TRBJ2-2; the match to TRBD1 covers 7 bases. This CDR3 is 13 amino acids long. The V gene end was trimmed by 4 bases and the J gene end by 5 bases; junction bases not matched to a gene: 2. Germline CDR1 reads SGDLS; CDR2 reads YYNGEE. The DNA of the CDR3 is TGTGCCAGCAGCCCACAGGGGACCGGGGAGCTGTTTTTT. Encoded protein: CASSPQGTGELFF.

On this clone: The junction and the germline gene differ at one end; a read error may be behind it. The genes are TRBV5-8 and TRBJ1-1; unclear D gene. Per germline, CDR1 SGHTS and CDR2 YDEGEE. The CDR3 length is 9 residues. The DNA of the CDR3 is TGTGCCAGCAGCCCGTCCCGGGACTTT. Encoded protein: CASSPSRDF. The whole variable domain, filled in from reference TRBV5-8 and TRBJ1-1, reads EAGVTQSPTHLIKTRGQQATLRCSPISGHTSVYWYQQALGLGLQFLLWYDEGEERNRGNFPPRFSGRQFPNYSSELNVNALELEDSALYLCASSPSRDFGQGTRLTVV.

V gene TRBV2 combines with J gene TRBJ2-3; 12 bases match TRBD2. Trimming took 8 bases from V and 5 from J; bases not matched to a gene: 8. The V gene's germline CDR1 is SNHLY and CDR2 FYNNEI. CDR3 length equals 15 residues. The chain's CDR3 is CASPGPSGGEDTQYF. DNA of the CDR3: TGTGCCAGCCCTGGGCCTAGCGGGGGGGAAGATACGCAGTATTTT.

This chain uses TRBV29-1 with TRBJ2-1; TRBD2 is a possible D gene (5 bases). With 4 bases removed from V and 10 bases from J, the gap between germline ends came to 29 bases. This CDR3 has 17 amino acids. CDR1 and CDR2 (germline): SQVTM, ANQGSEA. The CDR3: CSVGARTDPKPKGEQFF. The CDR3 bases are TGCAGCGTTGGGGCCCGGACTGATCCTAAACCGAAGGGCGAGCAGTTCTTC.

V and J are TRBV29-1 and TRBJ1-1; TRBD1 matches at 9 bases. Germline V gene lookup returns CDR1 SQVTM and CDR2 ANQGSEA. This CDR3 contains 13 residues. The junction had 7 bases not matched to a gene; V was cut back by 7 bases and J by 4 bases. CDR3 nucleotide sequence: TGCAGCGACCTACAGGGGGCGGGCACTGAAGCTTTCTTT. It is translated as CSDLQGAGTEAFF.

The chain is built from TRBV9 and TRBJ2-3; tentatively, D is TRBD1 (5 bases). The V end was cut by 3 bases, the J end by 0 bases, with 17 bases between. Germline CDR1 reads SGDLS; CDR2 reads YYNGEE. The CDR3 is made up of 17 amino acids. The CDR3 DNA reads TGTGCCAGCAGCGCAAACCAACAGACAGTTAGCACAGATACGCAGTATTTT. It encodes CASSANQQTVSTDTQYF. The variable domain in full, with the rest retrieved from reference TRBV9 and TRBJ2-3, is DSGVTQTPKHLITATGQRVTLRCSPRSGDLSVYWYQQSLDQGLQFLIQYYNGEERAKGNILERFSAQQFPDLHSELNLSSLELGDSALYFCASSANQQTVSTDTQYFGPGTRLTVL.

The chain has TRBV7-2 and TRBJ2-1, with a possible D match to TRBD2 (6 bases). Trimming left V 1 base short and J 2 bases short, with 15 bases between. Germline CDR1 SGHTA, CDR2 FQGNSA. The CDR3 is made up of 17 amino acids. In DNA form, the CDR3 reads TGTGCCAGCAGCTTAGTGGGGTTAGCGGCGACCTACAATGAGCAGTTCTTC. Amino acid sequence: CASSLVGLAATYNEQFF.

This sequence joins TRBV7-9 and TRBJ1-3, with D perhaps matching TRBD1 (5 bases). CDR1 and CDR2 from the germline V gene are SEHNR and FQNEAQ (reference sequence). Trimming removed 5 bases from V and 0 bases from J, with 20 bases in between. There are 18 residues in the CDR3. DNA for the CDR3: TGTGCCAGCAGCCACCCCGTGGGGGGACTGAGCTCTGGAAACACCATATATTTT. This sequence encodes CASSHPVGGLSSGNTIYF.

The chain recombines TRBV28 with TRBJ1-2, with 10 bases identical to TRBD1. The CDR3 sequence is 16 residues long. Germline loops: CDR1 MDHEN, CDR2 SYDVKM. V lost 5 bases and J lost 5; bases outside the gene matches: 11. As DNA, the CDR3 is TGTGCCAGCAGTCCCGGGACAGGGGTCGGAAGGTATGGCTACACCTTC. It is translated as CASSPGTGVGRYGYTF.

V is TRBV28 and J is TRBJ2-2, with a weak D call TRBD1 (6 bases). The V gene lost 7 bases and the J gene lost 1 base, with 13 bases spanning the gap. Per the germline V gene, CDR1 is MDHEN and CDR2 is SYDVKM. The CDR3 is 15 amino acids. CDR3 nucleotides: TGTGCCAGCAAGGGGGACGCCCTGAACACCGGGGAGCTGTTTTTT. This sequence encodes CASKGDALNTGELFF.

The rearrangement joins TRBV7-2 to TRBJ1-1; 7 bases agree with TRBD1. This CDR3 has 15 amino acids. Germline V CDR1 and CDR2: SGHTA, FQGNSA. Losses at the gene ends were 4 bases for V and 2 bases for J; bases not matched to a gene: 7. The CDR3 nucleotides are TGTGCCAGCAGCTCTTCGGGACAGCTAAACACTGAAGCTTTCTTT. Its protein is CASSSSGQLNTEAFF.

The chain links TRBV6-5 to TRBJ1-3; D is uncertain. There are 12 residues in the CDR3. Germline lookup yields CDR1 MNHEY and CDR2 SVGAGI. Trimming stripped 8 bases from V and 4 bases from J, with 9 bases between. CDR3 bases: TGTGCCAGCGGAGCATCAGGAAACACCATATATTTT. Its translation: CASGASGNTIYF.

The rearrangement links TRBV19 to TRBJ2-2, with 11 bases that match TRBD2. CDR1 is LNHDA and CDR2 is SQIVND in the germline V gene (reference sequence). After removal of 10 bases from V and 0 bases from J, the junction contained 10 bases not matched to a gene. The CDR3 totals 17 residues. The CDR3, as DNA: TGTGCCACCACAACTCTAGCGGGGGGACCGAACACCGGGGAGCTGTTTTTT. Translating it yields CATTTLAGGPNTGELFF.

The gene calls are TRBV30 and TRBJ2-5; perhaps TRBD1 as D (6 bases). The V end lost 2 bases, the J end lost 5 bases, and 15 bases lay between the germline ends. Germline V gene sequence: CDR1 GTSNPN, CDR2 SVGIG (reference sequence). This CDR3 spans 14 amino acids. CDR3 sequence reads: CAWSNLGGGETQYF. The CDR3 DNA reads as TGTGCCTGGAGTAATCTAGGGGGTGGCGAGACCCAGTACTTC.

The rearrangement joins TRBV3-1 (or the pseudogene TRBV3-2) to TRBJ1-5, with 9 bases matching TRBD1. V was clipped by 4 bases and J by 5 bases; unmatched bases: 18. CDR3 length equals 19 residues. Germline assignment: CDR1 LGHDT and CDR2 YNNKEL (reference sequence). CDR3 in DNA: TGTGCCAGCAGCCGATTAGGGACAGGGAAAAAACTTAGGGATCAGCCCCAGCATTTT. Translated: CASSRLGTGKKLRDQPQHF.